The sequence of this T cell receptor (beta chain) was determined in a study of blood T cell repertoires in COVID-19. Study-level information: Donors in the United States, Italy and Spain gave samples during acute or convalescent COVID-19. In each case, the material was cDNA or gDNA derived from T cells, B-cell-depleted T cells, or PBMCs.

Clones were sequenced by immunoSEQ multiplex PCR, and TCRdb holds only the in-frame ones, with some missing. Altogether approximately 150,000 clones are present, 65% to 85% being singletons, with the ten largest covering approximately 18%. Trimming removed 10 bases from V and 2 bases from J; junction bases left unmatched: 3. The CDR3 is made up of 12 amino acids. The germline V gene encodes CDR1 MDHEN and CDR2 SYDVKM. This clonotype was obtained from a woman in her 70s who had recovered from COVID-19. Sequencing was done on a sample of peripheral blood. The chain carries TRBV28 and TRBJ2-3; 7 bases match TRBD2. The CDR3 DNA sequence: TGTGCCACGGGGGGAGTCACAGATACGCAGTATTTT. Its translation: CATGGVTDTQYF.